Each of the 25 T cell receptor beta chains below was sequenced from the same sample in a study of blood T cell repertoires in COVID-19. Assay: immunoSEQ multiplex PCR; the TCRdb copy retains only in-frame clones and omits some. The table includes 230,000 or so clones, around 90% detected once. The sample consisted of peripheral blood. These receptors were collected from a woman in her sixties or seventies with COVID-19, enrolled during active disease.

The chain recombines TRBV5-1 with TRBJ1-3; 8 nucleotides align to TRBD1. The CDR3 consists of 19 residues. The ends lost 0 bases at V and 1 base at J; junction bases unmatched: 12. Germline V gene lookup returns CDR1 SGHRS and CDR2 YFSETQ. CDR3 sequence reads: CASSLVLGTGPESGNTIYF. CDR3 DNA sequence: TGCGCCAGCAGCTTGGTCCTCGGGACAGGCCCAGAATCTGGAAACACCATATATTTT.

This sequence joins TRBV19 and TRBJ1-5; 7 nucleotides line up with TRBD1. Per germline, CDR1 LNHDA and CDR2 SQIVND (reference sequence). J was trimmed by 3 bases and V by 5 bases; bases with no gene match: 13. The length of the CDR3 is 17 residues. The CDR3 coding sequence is TGTGCCAGTAGTTCTCCGGGACAGATAGGATTCAATCAGCCCCAGCATTTT. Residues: CASSSPGQIGFNQPQHF.

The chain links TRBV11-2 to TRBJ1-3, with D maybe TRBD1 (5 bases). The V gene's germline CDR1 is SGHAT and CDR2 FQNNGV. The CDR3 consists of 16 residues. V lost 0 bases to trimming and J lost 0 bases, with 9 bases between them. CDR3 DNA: TGTGCCAGCAGCTTAGAGCGGGGCTCCTCTGGAAACACCATATATTTT. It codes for CASSLERGSSGNTIYF.

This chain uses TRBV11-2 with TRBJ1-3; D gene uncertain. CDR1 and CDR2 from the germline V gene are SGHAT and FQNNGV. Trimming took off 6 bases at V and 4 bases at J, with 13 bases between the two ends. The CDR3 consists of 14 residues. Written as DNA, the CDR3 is TGTGCCAGCAGACGTCTCGGGTACGGAAACACCATATATTTT. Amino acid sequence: CASRRLGYGNTIYF.

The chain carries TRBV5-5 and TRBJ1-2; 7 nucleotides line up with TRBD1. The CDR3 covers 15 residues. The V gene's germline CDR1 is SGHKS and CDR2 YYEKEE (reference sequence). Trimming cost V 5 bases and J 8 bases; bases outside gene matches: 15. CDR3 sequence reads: CASSSTGTRGPGYTF. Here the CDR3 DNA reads TGTGCCAGCAGTTCAACCGGGACAAGGGGGCCCGGCTACACCTTC. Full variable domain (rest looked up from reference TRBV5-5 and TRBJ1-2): DAGVTQSPTHLIKTRGQQVTLRCSPISGHKSVSWYQQVLGQGPQFIFQYYEKEERGRGNFPDRFSARQFPNYSSELNVNALLLGDSALYLCASSSTGTRGPGYTFGSGTRLTVV.

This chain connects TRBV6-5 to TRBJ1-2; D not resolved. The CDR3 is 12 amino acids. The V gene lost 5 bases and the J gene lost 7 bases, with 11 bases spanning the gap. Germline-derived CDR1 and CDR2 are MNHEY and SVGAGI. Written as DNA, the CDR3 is TGTGCCAGCAGTCCCCTCCCGGGTGGCTACACCTTC. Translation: CASSPLPGGYTF.

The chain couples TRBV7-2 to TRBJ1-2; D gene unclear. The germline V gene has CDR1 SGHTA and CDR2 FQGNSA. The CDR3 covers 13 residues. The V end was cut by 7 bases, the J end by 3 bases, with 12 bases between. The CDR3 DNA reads TGTGCCAGCACCTATGCCCGGGACTATGGCTACACCTTC. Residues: CASTYARDYGYTF.

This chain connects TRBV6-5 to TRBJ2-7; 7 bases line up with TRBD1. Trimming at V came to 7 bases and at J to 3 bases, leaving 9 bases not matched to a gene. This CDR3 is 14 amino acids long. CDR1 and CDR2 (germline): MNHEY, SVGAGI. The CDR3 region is CASKNRGTYYEQYF. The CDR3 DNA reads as TGTGCCAGCAAAAACAGGGGAACATACTACGAGCAGTACTTC.

Written as DNA, the CDR3 is TGCAGCGTTCGTCAGGGGAGCTCCTATAATTCACCCCTCCACTTT. It codes for CSVRQGSSYNSPLHF. The chain links TRBV29-1 to TRBJ1-6; possibly TRBD1 for D (6 bases). The CDR3 has 15 residues. Per germline, CDR1 SQVTM and CDR2 ANQGSEA. Between the trimmed V and J ends, which lost 5 bases and 0 bases, there was a span of 11 bases.

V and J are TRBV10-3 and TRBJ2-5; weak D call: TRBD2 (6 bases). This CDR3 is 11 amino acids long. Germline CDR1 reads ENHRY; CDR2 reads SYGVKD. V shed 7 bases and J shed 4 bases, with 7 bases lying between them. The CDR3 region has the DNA TGTGCCATCATGGGAGGAGAGACCCAGTACTTC. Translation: CAIMGGETQYF.

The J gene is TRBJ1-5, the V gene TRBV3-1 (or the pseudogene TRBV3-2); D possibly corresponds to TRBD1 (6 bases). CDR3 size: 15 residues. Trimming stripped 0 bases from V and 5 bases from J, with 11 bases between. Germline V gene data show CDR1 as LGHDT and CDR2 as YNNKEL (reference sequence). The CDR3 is CASSQDLDSYQPQHF. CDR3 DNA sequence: TGTGCCAGCAGCCAAGACTTGGACAGCTATCAGCCCCAGCATTTT.

Here the CDR3 DNA reads TGTGCCAGCAGCGGTGCCAGGGGCGGTGGCTACACCTTC. This codes for CASSGARGGGYTF. V and J are TRBV11-1 and TRBJ1-2, with D maybe TRBD1 (6 bases). Germline V gives CDR1 SGHAT, CDR2 FQDESV (reference sequence). The germline V and J ends were trimmed by 5 bases and 7 bases, with 14 bases remaining between them. This CDR3 comprises 13 residues.

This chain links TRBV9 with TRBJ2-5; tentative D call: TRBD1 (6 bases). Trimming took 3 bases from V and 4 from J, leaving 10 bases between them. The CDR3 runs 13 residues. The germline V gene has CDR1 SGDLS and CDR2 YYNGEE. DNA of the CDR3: TGTGCCAGCAGCGGGGGGCCGGGAGAGACCCAGTACTTC. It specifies CASSGGPGETQYF. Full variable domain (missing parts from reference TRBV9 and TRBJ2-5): DSGVTQTPKHLITATGQRVTLRCSPRSGDLSVYWYQQSLDQGLQFLIQYYNGEERAKGNILERFSAQQFPDLHSELNLSSLELGDSALYFCASSGGPGETQYFGPGTRLLVL.

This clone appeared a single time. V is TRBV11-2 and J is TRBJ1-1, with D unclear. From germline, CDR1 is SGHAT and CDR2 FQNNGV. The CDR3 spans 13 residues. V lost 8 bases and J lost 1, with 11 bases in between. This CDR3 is CASSLAKNTEAFF. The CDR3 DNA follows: TGTGCCAGCTCCTTGGCAAAGAACACTGAAGCTTTCTTT.

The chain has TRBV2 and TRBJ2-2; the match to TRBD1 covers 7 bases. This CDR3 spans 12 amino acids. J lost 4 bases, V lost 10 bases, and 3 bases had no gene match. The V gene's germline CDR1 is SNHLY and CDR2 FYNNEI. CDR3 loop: CATRTGTGELFF. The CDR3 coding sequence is TGTGCCACAAGGACAGGCACCGGGGAGCTGTTTTTT.

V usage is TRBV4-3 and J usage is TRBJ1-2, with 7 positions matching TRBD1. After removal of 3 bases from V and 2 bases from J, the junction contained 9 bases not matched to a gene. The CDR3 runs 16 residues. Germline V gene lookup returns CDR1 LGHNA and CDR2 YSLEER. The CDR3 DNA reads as TGCGCCAGCAGCCATGATCCGGGACAGAACAACTATGGCTACACCTTC. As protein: CASSHDPGQNNYGYTF.

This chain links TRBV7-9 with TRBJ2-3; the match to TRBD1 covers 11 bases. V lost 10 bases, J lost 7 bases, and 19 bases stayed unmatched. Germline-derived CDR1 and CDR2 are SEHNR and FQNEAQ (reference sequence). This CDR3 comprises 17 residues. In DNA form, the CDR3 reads TGTGCCACCAACCCCCGGGGACAGGGGGGTATTCTGAATACGCAGTATTTT. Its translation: CATNPRGQGGILNTQYF. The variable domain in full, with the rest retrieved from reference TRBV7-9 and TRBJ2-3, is DTGVSQNPRHKITKRGQNVTFRCDPISEHNRLYWYRQTLGQGPEFLTYFQNEAQLEKSRLLSDRFSAERPKGSFSTLEIQRTEQGDSAMYLCATNPRGQGGILNTQYFGPGTRLTVL.

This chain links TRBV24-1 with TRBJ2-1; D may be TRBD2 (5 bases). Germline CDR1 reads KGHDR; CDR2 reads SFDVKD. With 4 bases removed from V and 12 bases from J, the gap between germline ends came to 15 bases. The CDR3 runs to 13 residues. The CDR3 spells CATSETGGLGQFF. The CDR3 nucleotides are TGTGCCACCAGTGAGACCGGAGGCCTCGGGCAGTTCTTC.

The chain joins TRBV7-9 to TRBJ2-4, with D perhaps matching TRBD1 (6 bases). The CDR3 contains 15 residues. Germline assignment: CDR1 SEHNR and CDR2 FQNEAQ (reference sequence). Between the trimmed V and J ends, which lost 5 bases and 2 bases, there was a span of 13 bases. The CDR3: CASSPVGATKNIQYF. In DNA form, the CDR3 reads TGTGCCAGCAGCCCCGTGGGGGCGACCAAAAACATTCAGTACTTC.

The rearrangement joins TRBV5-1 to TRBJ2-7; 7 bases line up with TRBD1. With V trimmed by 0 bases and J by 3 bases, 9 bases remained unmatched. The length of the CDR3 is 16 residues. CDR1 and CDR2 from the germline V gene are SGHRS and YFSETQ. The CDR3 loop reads CASSLGAGGNFYEQYF. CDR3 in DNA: TGCGCCAGCAGCTTGGGGGCAGGGGGAAATTTCTACGAGCAGTACTTC. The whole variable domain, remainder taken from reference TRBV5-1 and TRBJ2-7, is KAGVTQTPRYLIKTRGQQVTLSCSPISGHRSVSWYQQTPGQGLQFLFEYFSETQRNKGNFPGRFSGRQFSNSRSEMNVSTLELGDSALYLCASSLGAGGNFYEQYFGPGTRLTVT.

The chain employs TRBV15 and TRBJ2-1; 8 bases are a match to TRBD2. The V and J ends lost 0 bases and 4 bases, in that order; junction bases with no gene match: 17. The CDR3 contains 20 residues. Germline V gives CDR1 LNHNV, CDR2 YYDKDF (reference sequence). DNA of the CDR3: TGTGCCACCAGCAGAGACCCGTTTTGGTCTCTGCCGGGGGGGTACAATGAGCAGTTCTTC. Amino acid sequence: CATSRDPFWSLPGGYNEQFF.

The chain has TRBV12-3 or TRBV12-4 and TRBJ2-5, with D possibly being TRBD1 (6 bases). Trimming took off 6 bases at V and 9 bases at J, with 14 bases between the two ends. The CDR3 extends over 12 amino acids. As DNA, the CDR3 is TGTGCCAGCAGATCAGGGGCGAGAGCCCAGTACTTC. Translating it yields CASRSGARAQYF.

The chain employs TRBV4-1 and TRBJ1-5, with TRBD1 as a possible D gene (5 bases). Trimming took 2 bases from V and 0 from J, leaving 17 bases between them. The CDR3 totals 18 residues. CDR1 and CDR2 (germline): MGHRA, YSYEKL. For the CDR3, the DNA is TGCGCCAGCAGCCAACAGGTCCAGGGCGTTCATAGCAATCAGCCCCAGCATTTT. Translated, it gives CASSQQVQGVHSNQPQHF.

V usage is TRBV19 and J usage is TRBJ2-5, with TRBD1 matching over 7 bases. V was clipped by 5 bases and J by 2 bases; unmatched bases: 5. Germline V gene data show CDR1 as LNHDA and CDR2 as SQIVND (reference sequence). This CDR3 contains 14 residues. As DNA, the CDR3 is TGTGCCAGTAGTTCCCGGGACAGACAAGAGACCCAGTACTTC. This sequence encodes CASSSRDRQETQYF.

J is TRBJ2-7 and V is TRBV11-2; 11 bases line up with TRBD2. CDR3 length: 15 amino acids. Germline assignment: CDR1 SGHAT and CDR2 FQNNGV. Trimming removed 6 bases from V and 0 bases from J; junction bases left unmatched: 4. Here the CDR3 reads CASREGLAVSYEQYF. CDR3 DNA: TGTGCCAGCAGAGAGGGACTAGCGGTCTCCTACGAGCAGTACTTC.